The clone carrying this TCR beta chain was seen a single time. The data were obtained in a study of OX40 agonist ivuxolimab in advanced cancers. Background on the study: Partial responses were recorded for three patients, including one with hepatocellular carcinoma and two with cutaneous melanoma.

Data came from immunoSEQ multiplex PCR; TCRdb stores just in-frame clones and leaves some out. The repertoire holds roughly 87,000 clones, approximately 91% seen once, with over 0.65% in the top ten. CDR3 length: 14 residues. V gave up 7 bases and J gave up 4 bases, with 13 bases separating them. The germline V gene encodes CDR1 LNHDA and CDR2 SQIVND (reference sequence). The sample here was CD4+ or CD8+ T cells sorted from blood, taken in a trial of the OX40 agonist ivuxolimab. This sequence was found in an adult with an advanced solid tumor such as melanoma, head and neck, liver or kidney cancer. The chain recombines TRBV19 with TRBJ1-4, with D perhaps matching TRBD1 (6 bases). This CDR3 is CASTPGHSNEKLFF. The CDR3 DNA reads TGTGCCAGTACTCCGGGACACAGTAATGAAAAACTGTTTTTT.